A single sample gave rise to the 10 T cell receptor beta chains below, sequenced in a study of Ad26.COV2.S vaccination and SARS-CoV-2 variants. Assay used: immunoSEQ multiplex PCR; TCRdb lists only in-frame clones, some missing. This table has around 320,000 clones, about 85% appearing once. Treatment defined: some 20 received Ad26.COV2.S at low or high dose, single or two shots; about five received placebo; per-sample allocation not given. The study sampled participants on day 63 after the first vaccine or placebo injection. The sequences come from peripheral blood, collected in a trial of Ad26.COV2.S vaccine versus placebo. Receptors originate from a person aged 18-60 years who received the Ad26.COV2.S COVID-19 vaccine or a placebo.

A single count supports this clone. The rearrangement uses TRBV6-5 and TRBJ2-7, with 9 bases aligning to TRBD1. Germline-derived CDR1 and CDR2 are MNHEY and SVGAGI. The V gene end was trimmed by 6 bases and the J gene end by 4 bases; junction bases not matched to a gene: 1. The CDR3 has 12 amino acids. The CDR3, as DNA: TGTGCCAGCAGGACAGGGGGGTACGAGCAGTACTTC. This gives the protein CASRTGGYEQYF.

The chain employs TRBV5-4 and TRBJ1-2, with D uncertain. Trimming stripped 4 bases from V and 0 bases from J, with 13 bases between. Germline V lookup: CDR1 SGHNT, CDR2 YYREEE (reference sequence). The CDR3 is 15 amino acids. CDR3 DNA sequence: TGTGCCAGCAGCCCCGCCACCGGGACTAACTATGGCTACACCTTC. Protein sequence: CASSPATGTNYGYTF. The entire variable domain, with the rest obtained from reference TRBV5-4 and TRBJ1-2, is as follows: ETGVTQSPTHLIKTRGQQVTLRCSSQSGHNTVSWYQQALGQGPQFIFQYYREEENGRGNFPPRFSGLQFPNYSSELNVNALELDDSALYLCASSPATGTNYGYTFGSGTRLTVV.

This chain joins TRBV2 and TRBJ2-7; D is unresolved. CDR1 and CDR2 from the germline V gene are SNHLY and FYNNEI. The CDR3 extends over 13 amino acids. The germline V and J ends were trimmed by 3 bases and 3 bases, with 9 bases remaining between them. CDR3 protein: CASSDADNYEQYF. DNA of the CDR3: TGTGCCAGCAGTGATGCCGACAACTACGAGCAGTACTTC.

CDR3: CASIRTFNEKLFF. As DNA, the CDR3 is TGTGCCAGTATCAGGACTTTTAATGAAAAACTGTTTTTT. The V call is TRBV6-5, the J call TRBJ1-4; D call uncertain. Per germline, CDR1 MNHEY and CDR2 SVGAGI. Trimming cost V 9 bases and J 4 bases, with 12 bases left between them. The CDR3 is 13 amino acids.

The chain links TRBV28 to TRBJ1-2, with D uncertain. Trimming removed 4 bases at V and 8 bases at J, with 17 bases between. Germline CDR1 MDHEN, CDR2 SYDVKM. The CDR3 extends over 14 amino acids. This CDR3 reads CASSSSDGYGGYTF. The DNA of the CDR3 is TGTGCCAGCAGTTCGTCGGACGGCTACGGGGGCTACACCTTC.

CDR3 nucleotide sequence: TGCGCCAGCAGCGACGGGACAAAAGGAGAGAACACTGAAGCTTTCTTT. It encodes CASSDGTKGENTEAFF. This rearrangement joins TRBV5-1 to TRBJ1-1; D may be TRBD1 (6 bases). The CDR3 sequence is 16 residues long. Trimming took 4 bases from V and 1 from J, leaving 17 bases between them. The germline V gene encodes CDR1 SGHRS and CDR2 YFSETQ.

The chain carries TRBV3-1 (or the pseudogene TRBV3-2) and TRBJ1-2; D is perhaps TRBD1 (5 bases). The CDR3 is 15 amino acids. With 5 bases removed from V and 6 bases from J, the gap between germline ends came to 19 bases. The germline V gene encodes CDR1 LGHDT and CDR2 YNNKEL (reference sequence). The CDR3 reads CASSWGHWTGDGYTF. For the CDR3, the DNA is TGTGCCAGCAGCTGGGGCCATTGGACTGGTGATGGCTACACCTTC.

The rearrangement uses TRBV6-5 and TRBJ2-1; D is unclear. Trimming removed 5 bases at V and 4 bases at J, with 9 bases between. The CDR3 totals 13 residues. CDR1 and CDR2 (germline): MNHEY, SVGAGI. The CDR3 bases are TGTGCCAGCAGTCGAGACGGGTACAATGAGCAGTTCTTC. Amino acids: CASSRDGYNEQFF.

The chain is built from TRBV9 and TRBJ2-4, with D tentatively TRBD1 or TRBD2 (7 bases each). V was cut by 3 bases and J by 4 bases, with 11 bases left in between. The CDR3 length is 14 residues. Germline assignment: CDR1 SGDLS and CDR2 YYNGEE. The CDR3: CASSGAGQKNIQYF. The CDR3, as DNA: TGTGCCAGCAGCGGAGCGGGACAGAAAAACATTCAGTACTTC. Full variable domain (outside the CDR3, taken from reference TRBV9 and TRBJ2-4): DSGVTQTPKHLITATGQRVTLRCSPRSGDLSVYWYQQSLDQGLQFLIQYYNGEERAKGNILERFSAQQFPDLHSELNLSSLELGDSALYFCASSGAGQKNIQYFGAGTRLSVL.

The chain joins TRBV6-5 to TRBJ2-5; D is uncertain. V shed 8 bases and J shed 4 bases, with 17 bases lying between them. Germline V gives CDR1 MNHEY, CDR2 SVGAGI. The CDR3 covers 14 residues. The CDR3 is CASAETQDGETQYF. The DNA for the CDR3 is TGTGCCAGCGCCGAGACCCAGGACGGAGAGACCCAGTACTTC.